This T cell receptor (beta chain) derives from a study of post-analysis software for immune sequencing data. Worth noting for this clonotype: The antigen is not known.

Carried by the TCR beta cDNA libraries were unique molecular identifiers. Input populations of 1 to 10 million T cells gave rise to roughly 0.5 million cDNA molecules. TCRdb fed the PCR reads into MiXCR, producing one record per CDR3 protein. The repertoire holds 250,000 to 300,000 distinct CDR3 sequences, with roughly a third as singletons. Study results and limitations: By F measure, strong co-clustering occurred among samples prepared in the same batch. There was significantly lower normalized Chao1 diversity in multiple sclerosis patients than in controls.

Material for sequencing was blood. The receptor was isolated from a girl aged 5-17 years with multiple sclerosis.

Here the CDR3 DNA reads TGTGCCAGCAGTGGGGGACAGGGCCACGAGCAGTACTTC. Protein product: CASSGGQGHEQYF. The rearrangement uses TRBV28 and TRBJ2-5, with TRBD1 identical over 9 bases. With the DNA end fitting TRBJ2-7 better, the J assignment may be wrong. Germline V gene sequence: CDR1 MDHEN, CDR2 SYDVKM. This CDR3 comprises 13 residues.